Each of the 32 T cell receptor beta chains below was sequenced from the same sample in a study of blood T cell repertoires in COVID-19. The method was immunoSEQ multiplex PCR; TCRdb's version includes in-frame clones alone and lacks a portion of them. The table includes about 80,000 clones, 70% to 90% detected once. The sequencing input was peripheral blood. The receptors were sampled from a woman older than 75 with active or convalescent COVID-19.

In this sample, this clone turned up once. The chain has TRBV7-2 and TRBJ1-5; possible D gene TRBD1, 5 bases. The CDR3 length is 14 residues. Between the trimmed V and J ends, which lost 4 bases and 0 bases, there was a span of 7 bases. Per germline, CDR1 SGHTA and CDR2 FQGNSA. The CDR3 sequence is CASSSQVSNQPQHF. CDR3 coding DNA: TGTGCCAGCAGCTCACAGGTTAGCAATCAGCCCCAGCATTTT.

The chain couples TRBV3-1 (or the pseudogene TRBV3-2) to TRBJ1-3; 7 bases agree with TRBD1. This CDR3 contains 14 residues. Germline V gene data show CDR1 as LGHDT and CDR2 as YNNKEL (reference sequence). Unmatched junction bases numbered 1, after V lost 3 bases and J lost 2 bases. This CDR3 is CASSQGQPGNTIYF. The CDR3 nucleotides are TGTGCCAGCAGCCAGGGACAGCCTGGAAACACCATATATTTT.

The rearrangement uses TRBV7-2 and TRBJ2-2, with D hard to call. This CDR3 has 16 residues. Trimming stripped 0 bases from V and 6 bases from J, with 14 bases between. In germline, CDR1 is SGHTA, CDR2 FQGNSA. CDR3 bases: TGTGCCAGCAGCTTAGCGATGGGCACGATGCCCGGGGAGCTGTTTTTT. Translation: CASSLAMGTMPGELFF.

This clone turned up a few times. The CDR3 region is CASSQSLATYEQYF. CDR3 DNA sequence: TGCGCCAGCAGCCAATCCCTAGCGACCTACGAGCAGTACTTC. The chain links TRBV4-1 to TRBJ2-7; the D gene is possibly TRBD2 (6 bases). CDR3 length equals 14 residues. Trimming pared 2 bases from V and 2 bases from J, leaving 10 bases between. Germline V CDR1 and CDR2: MGHRA, YSYEKL.

The chain carries TRBV7-3 and TRBJ1-2, with D possibly matching TRBD1 (5 bases). V dropped 3 bases and J dropped 8 bases, with 13 bases sitting between them. The germline CDR1 and CDR2 sequences are SGHTA and FQGTGA. This CDR3 has 13 amino acids. CDR3 in amino acids: CASSLRDGSGYTF. The CDR3 region has the DNA TGTGCCAGCAGCTTGCGGGACGGGAGCGGCTACACCTTC.

The chain uses TRBV5-1 and TRBJ2-5; 14 bases align to TRBD2. Germline V CDR1 and CDR2: SGHRS, YFSETQ. The CDR3 extends over 15 amino acids. V lost 7 bases to trimming and J lost 5 bases; unmatched junction nucleotides: 7. DNA for the CDR3: TGCGCCAGCCAGGGACTAGCGGGGGCAACCGAGACCCAGTACTTC. This sequence encodes CASQGLAGATETQYF.

The J gene is TRBJ2-7, the V gene TRBV18; 8 bases are a match to TRBD1. Germline CDR1 and CDR2: KGHSH and LQKENI. The CDR3 consists of 15 residues. The J segment lost 7 bases and the V segment lost 3 bases, leaving 11 bases of the junction unmatched. The CDR3 loop is CASSPGTGGLGEQYF. DNA for the CDR3: TGTGCCAGCTCACCCGGGACAGGCGGACTGGGGGAGCAGTACTTC.

V gene TRBV27 combines with J gene TRBJ1-5, with unresolved D. The CDR3 totals 14 residues. The germline gives CDR1 MNHEY, CDR2 SMNVEV (reference sequence). The V end lost 3 bases, the J end lost 7 bases, and 13 bases lay between the germline ends. CDR3 sequence reads: CASSFQGRGQPQHF. The CDR3 coding sequence is TGTGCCAGCAGTTTTCAAGGGCGAGGGCAGCCCCAGCATTTT.

This clone was picked up one time. The rearrangement links TRBV12-3 or TRBV12-4 to TRBJ2-6; D remains ambiguous. This CDR3 region has 13 residues. With 5 bases removed from V and 1 base from J, the gap between germline ends came to 3 bases. CDR3 bases: TGTGCCAGCAGTCTATCTGGGGCCAACGTCCTGACTTTC. This translates into CASSLSGANVLTF.

V usage is TRBV6-5 and J usage is TRBJ2-7, with 7 positions matching TRBD2. The germline V gene has CDR1 MNHEY and CDR2 SVGAGI. There are 14 residues in the CDR3. The V segment lost 4 bases and the J segment 6 bases; nucleotides outside the gene matches: 9. Here the CDR3 reads CASSFNGPGGEQYF. The CDR3 bases are TGTGCCAGCAGTTTTAACGGGCCGGGGGGCGAGCAGTACTTC.

The chain carries TRBV19 and TRBJ1-1, with D unclear. The V gene lost 5 bases and the J gene lost 3 bases, with 7 bases spanning the gap. Germline V lookup: CDR1 LNHDA, CDR2 SQIVND (reference sequence). This CDR3 has 12 amino acids. CDR3 sequence (DNA): TGTGCCAGTAGTGAGTCATACACTGAAGCTTTCTTT. It translates to CASSESYTEAFF. Using reference TRBV19 and TRBJ1-1 for the parts outside the CDR3, the full variable domain is DGGITQSPKYLFRKEGQNVTLSCEQNLNHDAMYWYRQDPGQGLRLIYYSQIVNDFQKGDIAEGYSVSREKKESFPLTVTSAQKNPTAFYLCASSESYTEAFFGQGTRLTVV.

The V gene is TRBV19, the J gene TRBJ2-1; no clear D gene. V lost 4 bases to trimming and J lost 1 base, with 8 bases between them. CDR1 is LNHDA, CDR2 SQIVND, per germline (reference sequence). The CDR3 is 14 amino acids. CDR3 region: CASSNSQSYNEQFF. For the CDR3, the DNA is TGTGCCAGTAGTAACAGTCAATCCTACAATGAGCAGTTCTTC. The full variable domain, with the rest looked up from reference TRBV19 and TRBJ2-1, is DGGITQSPKYLFRKEGQNVTLSCEQNLNHDAMYWYRQDPGQGLRLIYYSQIVNDFQKGDIAEGYSVSREKKESFPLTVTSAQKNPTAFYLCASSNSQSYNEQFFGPGTRLTVL.

The chain recombines TRBV5-1 with TRBJ1-1; D may be TRBD1 (6 bases). CDR1 and CDR2 (germline): SGHRS, YFSETQ. This CDR3 has 16 amino acids. V lost 4 bases and J lost 0, with 16 bases in between. Written as DNA, the CDR3 is TGCGCCAGCAGCCTCCCGACAGGAAGGATGAACACTGAAGCTTTCTTT. It encodes CASSLPTGRMNTEAFF.

V is TRBV4-1 and J is TRBJ2-3; 14 bases align to TRBD2. Looked up from germline, CDR1 is MGHRA and CDR2 is YSYEKL. This CDR3 spans 17 amino acids. Losses at the gene ends were 1 base for V and 1 base for J; bases not matched to a gene: 1. The DNA of the CDR3 is TGCGCCAGCAGCCAAGGACTAGCGGGGGGGGGCACAGATACGCAGTATTTT. Protein product: CASSQGLAGGGTDTQYF.

A word on this clone: One end of the junction is discordant with germline, which a read error may explain. This chain uses TRBV19 with TRBJ2-7; 8 bases are a match to TRBD2. CDR1 LNHDA and CDR2 SQIVND come from the germline V gene (reference sequence). This CDR3 is 14 amino acids long. The CDR3 region has the DNA TGTGCCAGCAGTACCCAGCGGGGGCCCTACGAGCAGTACTTC. Translated: CASSTQRGPYEQYF.

Here the CDR3 DNA reads TGTGCCAGCAGCGTAGAGCTAGCGGGAGCGGTCGCCGGGGAGCTGTTTTTT. The encoded protein is CASSVELAGAVAGELFF. V and J are TRBV9 and TRBJ2-2; 10 bases match TRBD2. V gave up 0 bases and J gave up 6 bases; unmatched junction bases: 8. Germline V gene sequence: CDR1 SGDLS, CDR2 YYNGEE. CDR3 length equals 17 residues.

This clone was counted once. The chain uses TRBV30 and TRBJ1-1, with TRBD1 as a possible D gene (6 bases). Trimming took 2 bases from V and 1 from J, leaving 8 bases between them. Per the germline V gene, CDR1 is GTSNPN and CDR2 is SVGIG (reference sequence). CDR3 length: 13 amino acids. CDR3 sequence reads: CAWSRGTNTEAFF. As DNA, the CDR3 is TGTGCCTGGAGTAGGGGGACGAACACTGAAGCTTTCTTT. Complete variable domain (other parts from reference TRBV30 and TRBJ1-1): SQTIHQWPATLVQPVGSPLSLECTVEGTSNPNLYWYRQAAGRGLQLLFYSVGIGQISSEVPQNLSASRPQDRQFILSSKKLLLSDSGFYLCAWSRGTNTEAFFGQGTRLTVV.

The chain links TRBV4-1 to TRBJ2-3, with 13 positions matching TRBD2. J gave up 3 bases and V 3 bases, and 6 bases lay outside the gene matches. The CDR3 is made up of 17 amino acids. Germline loops: CDR1 MGHRA, CDR2 YSYEKL. CDR3: CASSQMGLAGITDTQYF. The CDR3 DNA is TGCGCCAGCAGCCAGATGGGACTAGCGGGGATAACAGATACGCAGTATTTT.

A single count supports this clone. Additional DNA sequences in this sample encode the identical CDR3. The gene calls are TRBV7-2 and TRBJ2-6; D not resolved. The CDR3 is 14 residues long. In germline, CDR1 is SGHTA, CDR2 FQGNSA. V shed 3 bases and J shed 0 bases, with 3 bases lying between them. The CDR3 spells CASSLSSGANVLTF. The CDR3 DNA sequence: TGTGCCAGCAGCTTGAGCTCTGGGGCCAACGTCCTGACTTTC.

The J gene is TRBJ2-5, the V gene TRBV18, with D tentatively TRBD1 (5 bases). The germline V gene has CDR1 KGHSH and CDR2 LQKENI. CDR3 length: 13 amino acids. Trimming took off 2 bases at V and 2 bases at J, with 6 bases between the two ends. CDR3 loop: CASSPRQQETQYF. CDR3 nucleotide sequence: TGTGCCAGCTCACCAAGACAGCAAGAGACCCAGTACTTC.

The chain links TRBV5-1 to TRBJ1-4; D unclear. The ends were cut back, 3 bases at V and 6 bases at J, with 9 bases in the middle. The CDR3 sequence is 13 residues long. In germline, CDR1 is SGHRS, CDR2 YFSETQ. Here the CDR3 DNA reads TGCGCCAGCAGCTGGCCCGGGGATGAAAAACTGTTTTTT. The encoded protein is CASSWPGDEKLFF.

V and J are TRBV7-9 and TRBJ2-4; no clear D. CDR3 length: 14 residues. Per the germline V gene, CDR1 is SEHNR and CDR2 is FQNEAQ (reference sequence). V lost 2 bases and J 3 bases, leaving 8 bases between the germline ends. The CDR3 DNA follows: TGTGCCAGCAGCTTATCCGGTAACAAAAACATTCAGTACTTC. Amino acid sequence: CASSLSGNKNIQYF.

The chain couples TRBV24-1 to TRBJ2-7; the D gene is possibly TRBD2 (6 bases). The V and J ends lost 5 bases and 4 bases respectively, with 20 bases between them. The CDR3 covers 16 residues. CDR1 and CDR2 (germline): KGHDR, SFDVKD. Here the CDR3 reads CATSAMGGNGFYEQYF. The CDR3 DNA reads TGTGCCACCAGTGCCATGGGCGGGAATGGCTTTTACGAGCAGTACTTC.

This clone was seen only once. The chain employs TRBV7-9 and TRBJ2-3; a possible D gene is TRBD2 (6 bases). Trimming removed 5 bases at V and 6 bases at J, with 21 bases between. In germline, CDR1 is SEHNR, CDR2 FQNEAQ (reference sequence). The CDR3 runs to 16 residues. This CDR3 is CASSPPGGASTDTQYF. CDR3 sequence (DNA): TGTGCCAGCAGCCCCCCGGGCGGGGCATCAACGGATACGCAGTATTTT.

This clone has a handful of counts. The V call is TRBV28, the J call TRBJ1-1; the match to TRBD1 covers 7 bases. Germline CDR1 is MDHEN and CDR2 is SYDVKM. The CDR3 loop spans 14 amino acids. Trimming removed 8 bases from V and 4 bases from J; junction bases left unmatched: 10. This chain's CDR3 is CASLKQGIVTEAFF. CDR3 nucleotides: TGTGCCAGCTTAAAACAGGGGATAGTCACTGAAGCTTTCTTT.

V usage is TRBV2 and J usage is TRBJ2-7; TRBD2 matches 13 bases. Trimming cost V 5 bases and J 7 bases; bases outside gene matches: 5. The CDR3 is 14 residues long. Germline V gene sequence: CDR1 SNHLY, CDR2 FYNNEI. CDR3 residues: CASSRLAGGLEQYF. CDR3 sequence (DNA): TGTGCCAGCAGTCGACTAGCGGGGGGATTGGAGCAGTACTTC. Using reference TRBV2 and TRBJ2-7 for the parts outside the CDR3, the full variable domain is EPEVTQTPSHQVTQMGQEVILRCVPISNHLYFYWYRQILGQKVEFLVSFYNNEISEKSEIFDDQFSVERPDGSNFTLKIRSTKLEDSAMYFCASSRLAGGLEQYFGPGTRLTVT.

This sequence joins TRBV28 and TRBJ1-5; TRBD1 matches at 7 bases. With V trimmed by 5 bases and J by 6 bases, 10 bases remained unmatched. CDR1 MDHEN and CDR2 SYDVKM come from the germline V gene. The CDR3 consists of 15 residues. CDR3 in amino acids: CASSPRGGQRQPQHF. The DNA of the CDR3 is TGTGCCAGCAGTCCCCGAGGGGGCCAGCGTCAGCCCCAGCATTTT.

The chain links TRBV5-8 to TRBJ2-7, with D unresolved. V lost 0 bases and J 5 bases, leaving 9 bases between the germline ends. From germline, CDR1 is SGHTS and CDR2 YDEGEE. The CDR3 length is 13 residues. The CDR3 DNA is TGTGCCAGCAGCTTGGGCAGGCCGGACGAGCAGTACTTC. This sequence encodes CASSLGRPDEQYF. Full variable domain (remainder filled in from reference TRBV5-8 and TRBJ2-7): EAGVTQSPTHLIKTRGQQATLRCSPISGHTSVYWYQQALGLGLQFLLWYDEGEERNRGNFPPRFSGRQFPNYSSELNVNALELEDSALYLCASSLGRPDEQYFGPGTRLTVT.

The chain combines TRBV5-1 with TRBJ1-4; D unresolved. V lost 0 bases and J lost 7, with 16 bases in between. The CDR3 sequence is 16 residues long. Germline-derived CDR1 and CDR2 are SGHRS and YFSETQ. CDR3: CASSLGPTGDSEKLFF. The CDR3, as DNA: TGCGCCAGCAGCTTGGGACCGACCGGGGATAGTGAAAAACTGTTTTTT. The variable domain in full, completed from reference TRBV5-1 and TRBJ1-4, reads KAGVTQTPRYLIKTRGQQVTLSCSPISGHRSVSWYQQTPGQGLQFLFEYFSETQRNKGNFPGRFSGRQFSNSRSEMNVSTLELGDSALYLCASSLGPTGDSEKLFFGSGTQLSVL.

This sequence joins TRBV2 and TRBJ1-6; TRBD1 matches at 8 bases. The germline CDR1 and CDR2 sequences are SNHLY and FYNNEI. There are 17 residues in the CDR3. V was pared by 6 bases and J by 6 bases, with 13 bases of the junction left unmatched. CDR3 amino acids: CASSTRTGNGGNSPLHF. For the CDR3, the DNA is TGTGCCAGCAGCACGCGGACAGGGAATGGGGGTAATTCACCCCTCCACTTT.

The genes are TRBV10-3 and TRBJ2-7, with 10 bases fitting TRBD2. With 2 bases clipped from V and 6 bases from J, the junction kept 7 bases outside the gene matches. This CDR3 is 15 amino acids long. Germline lookup yields CDR1 ENHRY and CDR2 SYGVKD. DNA of the CDR3: TGTGCCATCAGTGAGCAGCGGGGGGGATCGGGCGAGCAGTACTTC. Amino acids: CAISEQRGGSGEQYF.

J is TRBJ1-1 and V is TRBV2, with 7 bases matching TRBD1. The length of the CDR3 is 16 residues. V dropped 2 bases and J dropped 1; count of bases not matched to a gene: 7. Germline CDR1 SNHLY, CDR2 FYNNEI. This chain's CDR3 is CASSEYVGTANTEAFF. In DNA, the CDR3 is TGTGCCAGCAGTGAATATGTCGGGACAGCGAACACTGAAGCTTTCTTT. Complete variable domain (other parts from reference TRBV2 and TRBJ1-1): EPEVTQTPSHQVTQMGQEVILRCVPISNHLYFYWYRQILGQKVEFLVSFYNNEISEKSEIFDDQFSVERPDGSNFTLKIRSTKLEDSAMYFCASSEYVGTANTEAFFGQGTRLTVV.